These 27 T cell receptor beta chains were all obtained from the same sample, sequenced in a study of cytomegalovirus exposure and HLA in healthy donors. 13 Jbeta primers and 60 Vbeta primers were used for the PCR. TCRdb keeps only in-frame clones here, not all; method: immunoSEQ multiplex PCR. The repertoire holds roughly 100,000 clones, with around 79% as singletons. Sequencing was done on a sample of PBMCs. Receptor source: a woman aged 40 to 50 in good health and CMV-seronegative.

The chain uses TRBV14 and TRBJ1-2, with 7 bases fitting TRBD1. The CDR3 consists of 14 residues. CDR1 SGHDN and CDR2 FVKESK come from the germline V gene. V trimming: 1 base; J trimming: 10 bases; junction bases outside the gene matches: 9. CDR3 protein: CASSQAGQPWVYTF. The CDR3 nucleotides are TGTGCCAGCAGCCAAGCGGGACAGCCCTGGGTCTACACCTTC.

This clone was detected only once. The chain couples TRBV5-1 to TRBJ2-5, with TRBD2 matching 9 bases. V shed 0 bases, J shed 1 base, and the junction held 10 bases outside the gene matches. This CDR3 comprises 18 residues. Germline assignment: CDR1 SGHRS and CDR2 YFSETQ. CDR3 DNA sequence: TGCGCCAGCAGCTTGGCCGAGCATAGCGGGGGCCCCCAAGAGACCCAGTACTTC. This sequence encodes CASSLAEHSGGPQETQYF.

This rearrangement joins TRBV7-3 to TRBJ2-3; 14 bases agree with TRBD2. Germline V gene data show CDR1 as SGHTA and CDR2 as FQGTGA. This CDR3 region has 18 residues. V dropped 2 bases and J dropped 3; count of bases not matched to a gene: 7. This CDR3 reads CASSLDGLAGGWTDTQYF. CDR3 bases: TGTGCCAGCAGCTTAGACGGACTAGCGGGAGGTTGGACAGATACGCAGTATTTT. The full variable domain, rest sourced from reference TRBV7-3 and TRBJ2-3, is GAGVSQTPSNKVTEKGKYVELRCDPISGHTALYWYRQSLGQGPEFLIYFQGTGAADDSGLPNDRFFAVRPEGSVSTLKIQRTERGDSAVYLCASSLDGLAGGWTDTQYFGPGTRLTVL.

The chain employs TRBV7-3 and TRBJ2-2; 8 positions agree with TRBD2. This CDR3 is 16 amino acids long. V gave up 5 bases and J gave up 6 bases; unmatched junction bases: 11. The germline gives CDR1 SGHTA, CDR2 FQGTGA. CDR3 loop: CASSQKSGTSPGELFF. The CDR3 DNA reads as TGTGCCAGCAGCCAAAAATCCGGGACTAGTCCCGGGGAGCTGTTTTTT.

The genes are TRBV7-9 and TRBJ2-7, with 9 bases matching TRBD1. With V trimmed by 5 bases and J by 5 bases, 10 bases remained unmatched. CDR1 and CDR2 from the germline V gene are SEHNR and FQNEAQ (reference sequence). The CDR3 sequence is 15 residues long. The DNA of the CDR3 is TGTGCCAGCAGCATAACCGGGACAGGGTTCGACGAGCAGTACTTC. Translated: CASSITGTGFDEQYF. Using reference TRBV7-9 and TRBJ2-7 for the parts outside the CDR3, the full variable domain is DTGVSQNPRHKITKRGQNVTFRCDPISEHNRLYWYRQTLGQGPEFLTYFQNEAQLEKSRLLSDRFSAERPKGSFSTLEIQRTEQGDSAMYLCASSITGTGFDEQYFGPGTRLTVT.

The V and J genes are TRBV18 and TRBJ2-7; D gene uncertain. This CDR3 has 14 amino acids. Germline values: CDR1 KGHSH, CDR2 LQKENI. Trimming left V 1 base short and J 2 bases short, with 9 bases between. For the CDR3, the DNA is TGTGCCAGCTCACCACAACCCAGTCCCTACGAGCAGTACTTC. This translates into CASSPQPSPYEQYF.

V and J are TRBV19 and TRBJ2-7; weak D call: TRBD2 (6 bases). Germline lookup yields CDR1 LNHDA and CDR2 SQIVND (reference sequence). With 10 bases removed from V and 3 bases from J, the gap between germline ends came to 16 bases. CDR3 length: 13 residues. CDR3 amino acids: CATQSGTGYEQYF. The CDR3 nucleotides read TGTGCCACCCAATCCGGGACTGGCTACGAGCAGTACTTC.

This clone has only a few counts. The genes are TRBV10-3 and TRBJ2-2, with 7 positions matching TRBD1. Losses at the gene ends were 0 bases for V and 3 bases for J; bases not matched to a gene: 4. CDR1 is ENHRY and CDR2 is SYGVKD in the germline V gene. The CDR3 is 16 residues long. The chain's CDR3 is CAISESRTGYTGELFF. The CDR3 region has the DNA TGTGCCATCAGTGAGTCGAGGACAGGATACACCGGGGAGCTGTTTTTT.

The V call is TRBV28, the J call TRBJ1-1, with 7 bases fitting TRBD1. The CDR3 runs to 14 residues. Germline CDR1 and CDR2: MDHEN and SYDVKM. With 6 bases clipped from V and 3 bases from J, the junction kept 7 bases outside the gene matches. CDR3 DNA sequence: TGTGCCAGCAGGGCAAGGGACAGACACACTGAAGCTTTCTTT. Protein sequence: CASRARDRHTEAFF. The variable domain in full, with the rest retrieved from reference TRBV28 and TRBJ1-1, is DVKVTQSSRYLVKRTGEKVFLECVQDMDHENMFWYRQDPGLGLRLIYFSYDVKMKEKGDIPEGYSVSREKKERFSLILESASTNQTSMYLCASRARDRHTEAFFGQGTRLTVV.

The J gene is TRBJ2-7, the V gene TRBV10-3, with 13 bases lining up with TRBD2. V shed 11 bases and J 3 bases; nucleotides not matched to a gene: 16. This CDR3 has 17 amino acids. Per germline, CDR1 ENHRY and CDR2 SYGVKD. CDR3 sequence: CAVSGGPTSGRSYEQYF. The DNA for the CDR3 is TGTGCCGTCTCAGGGGGCCCGACTAGCGGGAGGAGCTACGAGCAGTACTTC.

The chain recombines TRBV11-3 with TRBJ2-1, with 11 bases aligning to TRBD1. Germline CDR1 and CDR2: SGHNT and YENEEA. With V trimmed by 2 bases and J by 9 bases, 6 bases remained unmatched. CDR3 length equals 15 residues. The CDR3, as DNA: TGTGCCAGCAGCTTAACGGGACAGGGGGGAGGTGAGCAGTTCTTC. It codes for CASSLTGQGGGEQFF. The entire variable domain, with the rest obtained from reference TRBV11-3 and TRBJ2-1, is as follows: EAGVVQSPRYKIIEKKQPVAFWCNPISGHNTLYWYLQNLGQGPELLIRYENEEAVDDSQLPKDRFSAERLKGVDSTLKIQPAELGDSAVYLCASSLTGQGGGEQFFGPGTRLTVL.

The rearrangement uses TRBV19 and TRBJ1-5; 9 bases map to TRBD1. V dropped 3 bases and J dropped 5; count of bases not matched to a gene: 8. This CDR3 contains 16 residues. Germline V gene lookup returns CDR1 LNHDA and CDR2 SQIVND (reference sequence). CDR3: CASSIGRQGGDQPQHF. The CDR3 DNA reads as TGTGCCAGTAGTATCGGCCGACAGGGGGGAGATCAGCCCCAGCATTTT.

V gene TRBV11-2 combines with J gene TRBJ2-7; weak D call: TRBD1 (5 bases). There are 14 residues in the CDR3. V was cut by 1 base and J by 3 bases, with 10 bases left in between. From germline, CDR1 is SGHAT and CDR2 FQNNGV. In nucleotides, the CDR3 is TGTGCCAGCAGCTTAGGGGGCTACCTCTACGAGCAGTACTTC. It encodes CASSLGGYLYEQYF.

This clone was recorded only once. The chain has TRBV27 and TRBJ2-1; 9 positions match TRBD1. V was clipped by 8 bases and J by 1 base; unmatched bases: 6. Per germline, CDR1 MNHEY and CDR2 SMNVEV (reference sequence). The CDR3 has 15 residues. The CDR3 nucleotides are TGTGCCAGCGCCGGCGGGACAGGGTCCTACAATGAGCAGTTCTTC. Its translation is CASAGGTGSYNEQFF.

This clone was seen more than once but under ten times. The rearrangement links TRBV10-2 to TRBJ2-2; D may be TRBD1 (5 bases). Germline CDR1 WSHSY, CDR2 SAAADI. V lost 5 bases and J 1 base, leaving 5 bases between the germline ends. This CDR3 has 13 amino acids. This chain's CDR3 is CASSQGNTGELFF. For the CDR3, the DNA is TGCGCCAGCAGTCAGGGGAACACCGGGGAGCTGTTTTTT.

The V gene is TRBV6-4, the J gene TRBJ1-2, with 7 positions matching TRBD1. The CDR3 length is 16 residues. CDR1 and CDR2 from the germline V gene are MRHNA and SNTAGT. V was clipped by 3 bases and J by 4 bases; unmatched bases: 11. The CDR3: CASSEFGGQVGYGYTF. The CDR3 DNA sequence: TGTGCCAGCAGTGAGTTCGGAGGACAGGTCGGCTATGGCTACACCTTC.

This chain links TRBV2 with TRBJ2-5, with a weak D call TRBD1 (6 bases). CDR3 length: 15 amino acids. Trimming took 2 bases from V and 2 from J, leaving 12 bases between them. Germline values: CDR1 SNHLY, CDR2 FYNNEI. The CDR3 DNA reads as TGTGCCAGCAGTGAAAGAGCCCAGGGGCAAGAGACCCAGTACTTC. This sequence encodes CASSERAQGQETQYF.

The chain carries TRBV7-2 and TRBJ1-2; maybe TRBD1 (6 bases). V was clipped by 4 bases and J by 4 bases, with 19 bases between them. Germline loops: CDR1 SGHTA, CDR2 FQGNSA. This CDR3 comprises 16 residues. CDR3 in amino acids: CASSSWGGRSSYGYTF. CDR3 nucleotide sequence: TGTGCCAGCAGCTCGTGGGGGGGGCGGTCTTCCTATGGCTACACCTTC.

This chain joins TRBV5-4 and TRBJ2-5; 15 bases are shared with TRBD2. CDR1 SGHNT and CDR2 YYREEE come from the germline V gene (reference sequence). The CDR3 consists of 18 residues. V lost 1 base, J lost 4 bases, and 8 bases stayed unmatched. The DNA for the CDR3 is TGTGCCAGCAGCTTGCCCCCGGGACTAGCGGGAGGAAGAGAGACCCAGTACTTC. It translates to CASSLPPGLAGGRETQYF.

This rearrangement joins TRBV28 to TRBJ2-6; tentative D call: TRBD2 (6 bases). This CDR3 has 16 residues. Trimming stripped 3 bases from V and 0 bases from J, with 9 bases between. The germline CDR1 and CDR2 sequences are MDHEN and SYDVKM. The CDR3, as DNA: TGTGCCAGCAGTTTTCGCGGGGTCTCTGGGGCCAACGTCCTGACTTTC. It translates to CASSFRGVSGANVLTF.

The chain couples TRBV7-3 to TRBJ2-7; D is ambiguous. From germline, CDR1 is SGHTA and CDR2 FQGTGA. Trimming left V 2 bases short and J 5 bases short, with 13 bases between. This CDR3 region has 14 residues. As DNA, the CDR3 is TGTGCCAGCAGCTTAGCCAGTAATAGCCACGAGCAGTACTTC. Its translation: CASSLASNSHEQYF. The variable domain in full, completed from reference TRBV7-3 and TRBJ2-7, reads GAGVSQTPSNKVTEKGKYVELRCDPISGHTALYWYRQSLGQGPEFLIYFQGTGAADDSGLPNDRFFAVRPEGSVSTLKIQRTERGDSAVYLCASSLASNSHEQYFGPGTRLTVT.

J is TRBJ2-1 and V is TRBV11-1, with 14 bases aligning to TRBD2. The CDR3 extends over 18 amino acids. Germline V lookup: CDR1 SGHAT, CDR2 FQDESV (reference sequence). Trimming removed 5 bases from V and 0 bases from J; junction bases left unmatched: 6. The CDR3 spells CASSPGLAGGSSYNEQFF. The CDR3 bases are TGTGCCAGCAGCCCCGGACTAGCGGGAGGCAGCTCCTACAATGAGCAGTTCTTC.

Here the CDR3 DNA reads TGTGCCAGCAGTATCCGACTAGCGGGAGGGTACGAGCAGTACTTC. Encoded protein: CASSIRLAGGYEQYF. This chain joins TRBV27 and TRBJ2-7; 14 bases fit TRBD2. CDR1 and CDR2 from the germline V gene are MNHEY and SMNVEV (reference sequence). The CDR3 sequence is 15 residues long. Trimming took 5 bases from V and 4 from J; bases not matched to a gene: 4.

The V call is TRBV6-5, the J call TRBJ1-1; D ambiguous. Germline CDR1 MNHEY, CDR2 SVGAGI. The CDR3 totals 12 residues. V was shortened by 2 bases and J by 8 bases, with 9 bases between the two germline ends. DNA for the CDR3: TGTGCCAGCAGTTACGCGGGTCCGGAAGCTTTCTTT. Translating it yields CASSYAGPEAFF.

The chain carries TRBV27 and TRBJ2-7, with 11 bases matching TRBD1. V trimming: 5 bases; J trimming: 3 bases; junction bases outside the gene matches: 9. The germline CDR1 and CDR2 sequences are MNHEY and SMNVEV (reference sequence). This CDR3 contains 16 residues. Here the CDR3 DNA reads TGTGCCAGCAGTCCGATAGGACAGGGGGCTGACTACGAGCAGTACTTC. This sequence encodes CASSPIGQGADYEQYF.

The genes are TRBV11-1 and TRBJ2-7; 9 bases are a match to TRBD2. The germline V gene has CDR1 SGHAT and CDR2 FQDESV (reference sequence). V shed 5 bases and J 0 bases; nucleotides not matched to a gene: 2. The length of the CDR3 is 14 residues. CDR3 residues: CASSRLADSYEQYF. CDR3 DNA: TGTGCCAGCAGCCGACTAGCGGACTCCTACGAGCAGTACTTC.

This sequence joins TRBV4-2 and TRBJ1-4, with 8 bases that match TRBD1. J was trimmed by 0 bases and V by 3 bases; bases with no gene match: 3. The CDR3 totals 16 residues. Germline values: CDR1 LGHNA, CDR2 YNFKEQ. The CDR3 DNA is TGTGCCAGCAGCCAGATGACAGGGGCAACTAATGAAAAACTGTTTTTT. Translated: CASSQMTGATNEKLFF.